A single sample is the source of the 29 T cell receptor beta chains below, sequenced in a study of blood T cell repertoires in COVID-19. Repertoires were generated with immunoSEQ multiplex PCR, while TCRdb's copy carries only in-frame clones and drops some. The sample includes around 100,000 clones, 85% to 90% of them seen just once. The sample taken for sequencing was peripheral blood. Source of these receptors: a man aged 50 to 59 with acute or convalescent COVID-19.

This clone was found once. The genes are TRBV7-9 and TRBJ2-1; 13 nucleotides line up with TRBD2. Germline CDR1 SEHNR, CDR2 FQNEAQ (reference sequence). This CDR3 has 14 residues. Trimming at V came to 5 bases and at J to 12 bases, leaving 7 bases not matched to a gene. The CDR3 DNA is TGTGCCAGCAGCGTTGGACTAGCGGGAGTAATGCAGTTCTTC. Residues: CASSVGLAGVMQFF.

The CDR3 spells CSVAVSGKDIQYF. CDR3 DNA sequence: TGCAGCGTTGCGGTTTCAGGGAAGGACATTCAGTACTTC. The chain uses TRBV29-1 and TRBJ2-4; TRBD1 is a possible D gene (5 bases). Trimming stripped 4 bases from V and 8 bases from J, with 15 bases between. The CDR3 is 13 amino acids. Per the germline V gene, CDR1 is SQVTM and CDR2 is ANQGSEA. The whole variable domain, filled in from reference TRBV29-1 and TRBJ2-4, reads SAVISQKPSRDICQRGTSLTIQCQVDSQVTMMFWYRQQPGQSLTLIATANQGSEATYESGFVIDKFPISRPNLTFSTLTVSNMSPEDSSIYLCSVAVSGKDIQYFGAGTRLSVL.

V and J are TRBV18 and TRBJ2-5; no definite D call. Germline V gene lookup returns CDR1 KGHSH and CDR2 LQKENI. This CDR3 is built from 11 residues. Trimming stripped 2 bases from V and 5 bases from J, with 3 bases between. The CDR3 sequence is CASSPSETQYF. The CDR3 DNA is TGTGCCAGCTCACCATCTGAGACCCAGTACTTC.

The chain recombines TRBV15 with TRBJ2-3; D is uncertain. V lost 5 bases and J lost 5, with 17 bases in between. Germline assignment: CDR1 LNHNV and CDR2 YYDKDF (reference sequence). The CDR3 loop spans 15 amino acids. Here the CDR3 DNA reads TGTGCCACCAGCCCCCGGATTACTGGGCAAGATACGCAGTATTTT. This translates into CATSPRITGQDTQYF.

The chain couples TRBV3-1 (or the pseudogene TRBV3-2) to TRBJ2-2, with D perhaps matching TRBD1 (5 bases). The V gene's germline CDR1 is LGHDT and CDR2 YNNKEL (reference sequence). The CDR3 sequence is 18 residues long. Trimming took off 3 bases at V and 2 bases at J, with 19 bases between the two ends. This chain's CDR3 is CASSHKGLKVGNTGELFF. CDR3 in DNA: TGTGCCAGCAGCCACAAGGGGCTGAAGGTCGGAAACACCGGGGAGCTGTTTTTT.

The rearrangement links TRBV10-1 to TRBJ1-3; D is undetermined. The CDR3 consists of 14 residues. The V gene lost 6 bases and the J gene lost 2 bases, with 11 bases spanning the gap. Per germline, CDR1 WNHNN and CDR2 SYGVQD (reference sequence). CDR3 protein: CASSYSITGNTIYF. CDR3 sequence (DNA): TGCGCCAGCAGCTACAGTATAACTGGAAACACCATATATTTT.

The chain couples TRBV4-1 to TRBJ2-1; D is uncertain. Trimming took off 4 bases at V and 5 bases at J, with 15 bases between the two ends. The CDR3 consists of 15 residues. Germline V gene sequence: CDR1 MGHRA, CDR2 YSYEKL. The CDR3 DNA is TGCGCCAGCAGCCGACAACTCGGAAACGACAATGAGCAGTTCTTC. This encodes CASSRQLGNDNEQFF.

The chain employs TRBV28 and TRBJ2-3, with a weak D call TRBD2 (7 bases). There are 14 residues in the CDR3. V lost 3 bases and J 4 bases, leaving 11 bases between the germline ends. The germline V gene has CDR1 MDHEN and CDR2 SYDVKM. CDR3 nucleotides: TGTGCCAGCAGTTTTTCGGGGGGCCCAGATACGCAGTATTTT. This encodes CASSFSGGPDTQYF.

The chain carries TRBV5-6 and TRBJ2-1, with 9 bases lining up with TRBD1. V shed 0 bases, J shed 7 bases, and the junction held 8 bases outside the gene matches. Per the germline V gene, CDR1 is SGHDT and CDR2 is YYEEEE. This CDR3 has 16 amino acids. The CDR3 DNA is TGTGCCAGCAGCTTGGGGACCGGGACAGGGATGAATGAGCAGTTCTTC. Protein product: CASSLGTGTGMNEQFF.

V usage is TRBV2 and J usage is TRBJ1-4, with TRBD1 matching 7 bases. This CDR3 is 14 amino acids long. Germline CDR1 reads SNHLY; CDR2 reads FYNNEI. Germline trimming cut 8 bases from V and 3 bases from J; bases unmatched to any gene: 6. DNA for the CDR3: TGTGCCAGCGGGCGGGACAGCTCTAATGAAAAACTGTTTTTT. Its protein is CASGRDSSNEKLFF.

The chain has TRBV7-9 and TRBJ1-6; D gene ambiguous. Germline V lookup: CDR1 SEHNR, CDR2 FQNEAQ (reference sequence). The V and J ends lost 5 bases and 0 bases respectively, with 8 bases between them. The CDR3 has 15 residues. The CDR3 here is CASSKESSYNSPLHF. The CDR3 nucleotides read TGTGCCAGCAGCAAGGAGAGCTCCTATAATTCACCCCTCCACTTT.

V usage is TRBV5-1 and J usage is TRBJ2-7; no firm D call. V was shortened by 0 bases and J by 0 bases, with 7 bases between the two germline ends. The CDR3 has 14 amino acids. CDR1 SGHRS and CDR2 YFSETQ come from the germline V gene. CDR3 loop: CASSLAQFSYEQYF. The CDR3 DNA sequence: TGCGCCAGCAGCTTGGCACAGTTCTCCTACGAGCAGTACTTC. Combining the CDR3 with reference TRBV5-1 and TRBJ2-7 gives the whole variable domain KAGVTQTPRYLIKTRGQQVTLSCSPISGHRSVSWYQQTPGQGLQFLFEYFSETQRNKGNFPGRFSGRQFSNSRSEMNVSTLELGDSALYLCASSLAQFSYEQYFGPGTRLTVT.

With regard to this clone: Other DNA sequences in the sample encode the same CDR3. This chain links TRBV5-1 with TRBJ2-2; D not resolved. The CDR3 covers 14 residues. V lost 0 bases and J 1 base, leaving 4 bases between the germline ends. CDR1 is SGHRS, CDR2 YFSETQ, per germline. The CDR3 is CASSLGRNTGELFF. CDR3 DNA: TGCGCCAGCAGCTTGGGTCGGAACACCGGGGAGCTGTTTTTT.

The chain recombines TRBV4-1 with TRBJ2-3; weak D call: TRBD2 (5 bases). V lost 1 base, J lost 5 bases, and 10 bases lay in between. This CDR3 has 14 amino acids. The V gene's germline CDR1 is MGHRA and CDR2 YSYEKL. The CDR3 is CASSQGGLIDTQYF. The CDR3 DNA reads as TGCGCCAGCAGCCAAGGAGGGTTAATAGATACGCAGTATTTT.

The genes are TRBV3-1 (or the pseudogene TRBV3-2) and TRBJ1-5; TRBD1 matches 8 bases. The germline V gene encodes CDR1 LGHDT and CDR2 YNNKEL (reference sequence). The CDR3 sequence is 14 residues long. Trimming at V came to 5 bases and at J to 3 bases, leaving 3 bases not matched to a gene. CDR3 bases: TGTGCCAGCAGCGCCAGGGGGCACAATCAGCCCCAGCATTTT. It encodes CASSARGHNQPQHF.

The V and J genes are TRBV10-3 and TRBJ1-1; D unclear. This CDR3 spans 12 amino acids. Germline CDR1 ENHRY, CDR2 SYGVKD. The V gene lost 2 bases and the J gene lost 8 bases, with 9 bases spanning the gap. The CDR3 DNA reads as TGTGCCATCAGTGAGGGAGGACGGGAAGCTTTCTTT. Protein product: CAISEGGREAFF.

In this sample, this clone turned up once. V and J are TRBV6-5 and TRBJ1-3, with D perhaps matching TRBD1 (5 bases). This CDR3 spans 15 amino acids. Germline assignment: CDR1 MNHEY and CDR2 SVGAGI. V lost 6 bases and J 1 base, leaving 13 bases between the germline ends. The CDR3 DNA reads TGTGCCAGCAGCCCCTCGGGGGGGTCTGGAAACACCATATATTTT. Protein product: CASSPSGGSGNTIYF.

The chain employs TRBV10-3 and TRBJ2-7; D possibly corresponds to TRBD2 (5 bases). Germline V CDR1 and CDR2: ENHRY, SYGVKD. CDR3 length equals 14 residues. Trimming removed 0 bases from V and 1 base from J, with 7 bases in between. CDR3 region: CAISESGRSYEQYF. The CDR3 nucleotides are TGTGCCATCAGTGAGTCAGGGAGATCCTACGAGCAGTACTTC.

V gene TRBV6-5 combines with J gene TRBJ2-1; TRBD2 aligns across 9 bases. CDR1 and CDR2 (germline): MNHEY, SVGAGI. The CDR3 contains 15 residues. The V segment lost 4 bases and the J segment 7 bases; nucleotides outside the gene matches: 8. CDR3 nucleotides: TGTGCCAGCAGTTCCCGGGGACTAGCAGTTAATGAGCAGTTCTTC. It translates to CASSSRGLAVNEQFF.

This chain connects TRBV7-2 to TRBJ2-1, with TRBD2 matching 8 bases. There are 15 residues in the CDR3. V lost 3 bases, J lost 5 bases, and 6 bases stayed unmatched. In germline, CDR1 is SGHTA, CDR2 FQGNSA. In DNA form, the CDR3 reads TGTGCCAGCAGCTTGAGCGGGAGAAGGGACAATGAGCAGTTCTTC. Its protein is CASSLSGRRDNEQFF.

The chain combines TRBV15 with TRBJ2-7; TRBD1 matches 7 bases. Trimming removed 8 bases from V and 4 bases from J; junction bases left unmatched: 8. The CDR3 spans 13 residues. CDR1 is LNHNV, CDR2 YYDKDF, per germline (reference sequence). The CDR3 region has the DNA TGTGCCACCGGCCCGGGACAGTCTTACGAGCAGTACTTC. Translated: CATGPGQSYEQYF.

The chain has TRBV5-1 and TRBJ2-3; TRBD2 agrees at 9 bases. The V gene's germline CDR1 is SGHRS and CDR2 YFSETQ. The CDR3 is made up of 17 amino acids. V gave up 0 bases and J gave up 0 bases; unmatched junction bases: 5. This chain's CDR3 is CASSLAGLAASTDTQYF. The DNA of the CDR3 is TGCGCCAGCAGCTTGGCGGGACTAGCTGCTAGCACAGATACGCAGTATTTT. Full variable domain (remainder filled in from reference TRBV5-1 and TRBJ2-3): KAGVTQTPRYLIKTRGQQVTLSCSPISGHRSVSWYQQTPGQGLQFLFEYFSETQRNKGNFPGRFSGRQFSNSRSEMNVSTLELGDSALYLCASSLAGLAASTDTQYFGPGTRLTVL.

CDR3 region: CASSSSPGYYEQYF. The DNA of the CDR3 is TGTGCCAGCAGCTCTTCCCCGGGTTACTACGAGCAGTACTTC. The chain employs TRBV11-2 and TRBJ2-7; D gene ambiguous. This CDR3 contains 14 residues. V lost 4 bases, J lost 3 bases, and 13 bases lay in between. The germline V gene encodes CDR1 SGHAT and CDR2 FQNNGV.

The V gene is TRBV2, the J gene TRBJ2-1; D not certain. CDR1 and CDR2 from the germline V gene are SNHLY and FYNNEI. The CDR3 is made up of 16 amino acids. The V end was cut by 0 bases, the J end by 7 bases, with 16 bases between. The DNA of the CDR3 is TGTGCCAGCAGTGAAGCCGCCTACGAGACTGGGAATGAGCAGTTCTTC. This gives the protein CASSEAAYETGNEQFF.

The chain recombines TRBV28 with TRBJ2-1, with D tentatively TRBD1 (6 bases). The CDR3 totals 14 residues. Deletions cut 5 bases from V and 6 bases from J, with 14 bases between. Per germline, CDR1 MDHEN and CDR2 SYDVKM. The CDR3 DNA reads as TGTGCCAGCAGTCTCCTCAGGGGTCGCAATGAGCAGTTCTTC. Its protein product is CASSLLRGRNEQFF.

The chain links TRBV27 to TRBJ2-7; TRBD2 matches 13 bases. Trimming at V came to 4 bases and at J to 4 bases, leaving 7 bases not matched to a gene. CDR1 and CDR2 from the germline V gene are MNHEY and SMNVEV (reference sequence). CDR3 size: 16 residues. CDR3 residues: CASSSLLAGGPYEQYF. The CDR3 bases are TGTGCCAGCAGTTCACTACTAGCGGGAGGGCCTTACGAGCAGTACTTC.

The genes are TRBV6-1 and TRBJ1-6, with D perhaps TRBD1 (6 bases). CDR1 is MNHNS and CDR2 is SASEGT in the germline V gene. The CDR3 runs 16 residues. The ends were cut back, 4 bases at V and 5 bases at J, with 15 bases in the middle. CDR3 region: CASSVGGVPHNSPLHF. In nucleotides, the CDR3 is TGTGCCAGCAGTGTTGGGGGCGTCCCCCATAATTCACCCCTCCACTTT.

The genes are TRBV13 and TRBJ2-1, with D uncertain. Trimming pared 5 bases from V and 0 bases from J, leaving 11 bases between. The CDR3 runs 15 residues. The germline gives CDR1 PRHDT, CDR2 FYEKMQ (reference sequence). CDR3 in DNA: TGTGCCAGCAGCCTACTACGCGCCTCCTACAATGAGCAGTTCTTC. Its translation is CASSLLRASYNEQFF.

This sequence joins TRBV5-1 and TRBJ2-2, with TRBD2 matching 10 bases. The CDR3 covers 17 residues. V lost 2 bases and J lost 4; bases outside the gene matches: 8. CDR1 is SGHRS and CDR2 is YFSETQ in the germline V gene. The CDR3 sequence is CASSFGISGRPTGELFF. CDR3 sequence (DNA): TGCGCCAGCAGCTTTGGAATTAGCGGGAGGCCCACCGGGGAGCTGTTTTTT.